The 8 T cell receptor beta chains below come from one sample, sequenced in a study of beta chain features in type 1 diabetes. All of the isolated RNA was reverse transcribed, so expressed TCRB transcripts were sequenced. This table comes from immunoSEQ multiplex PCR, and its TCRdb copy is limited to in-frame clones, with some not included. Of around 200,000 clones listed, around 13% are singletons. The sample was central memory CD4+ T cells from blood. Receptors were obtained from a woman under 30 in good health.

The chain has TRBV7-3 and TRBJ2-1; D is possibly TRBD1 (6 bases). Germline lookup yields CDR1 SGHTA and CDR2 FQGTGA. The length of the CDR3 is 16 residues. The V gene lost 4 bases and the J gene lost 5 bases, with 18 bases spanning the gap. CDR3 sequence reads: CASSSRPPGTHNEQFF. The CDR3 DNA reads TGTGCCAGCAGCTCCCGCCCCCCTGGGACACACAATGAGCAGTTCTTC.

The table lists this clone with a few counts. V and J are TRBV4-2 and TRBJ2-5; weak D call: TRBD1 (5 bases). V lost 0 bases and J 0 bases, leaving 11 bases between the germline ends. The CDR3 totals 16 residues. Germline V gives CDR1 LGHNA, CDR2 YNFKEQ. CDR3 protein: CASSQDPGAYQETQYF. The DNA for the CDR3 is TGTGCCAGCAGCCAAGACCCTGGGGCGTACCAAGAGACCCAGTACTTC.

This clone has a handful of counts. The rearrangement uses TRBV29-1 and TRBJ2-7; 9 bases are shared with TRBD1. V gave up 4 bases and J gave up 6 bases; unmatched junction bases: 10. Germline values: CDR1 SQVTM, CDR2 ANQGSEA. The CDR3 spans 14 residues. For the CDR3, the DNA is TGCAGCGTTGGAACAGGGGGCGCAGCTCTCGAGCAGTACTTC. It codes for CSVGTGGAALEQYF.

The chain couples TRBV6-5 to TRBJ2-2; D remains ambiguous. Trimming removed 2 bases at V and 1 base at J, with 11 bases between. The CDR3 spans 16 residues. The germline V gene encodes CDR1 MNHEY and CDR2 SVGAGI. The CDR3 loop reads CASSYLSSENTGELFF. Written as DNA, the CDR3 is TGTGCCAGCAGTTACCTGTCGAGCGAGAACACCGGGGAGCTGTTTTTT.

The rearrangement links TRBV9 to TRBJ2-7; the match to TRBD1 covers 10 bases. There are 15 residues in the CDR3. In germline, CDR1 is SGDLS, CDR2 YYNGEE. The junction had 10 bases not matched to a gene; V was cut back by 4 bases and J by 6 bases. This chain's CDR3 is CASSRTGQGSTEQYF. The CDR3 nucleotides read TGTGCCAGCAGCAGGACGGGACAGGGGTCGACCGAGCAGTACTTC.

The chain uses TRBV19 and TRBJ1-1; 7 bases line up with TRBD1. The CDR3 has 14 amino acids. With V trimmed by 3 bases and J by 6 bases, 7 bases remained unmatched. Per the germline V gene, CDR1 is LNHDA and CDR2 is SQIVND (reference sequence). CDR3 DNA sequence: TGTGCCAGTAGTATTCCGTCGGGACAGTCTGAAGCTTTCTTT. It yields the protein CASSIPSGQSEAFF.

The rearrangement joins TRBV28 to TRBJ2-3, with a tentative D call TRBD1 (5 bases). In germline, CDR1 is MDHEN, CDR2 SYDVKM. V lost 3 bases, J lost 4 bases, and 11 bases lay in between. The CDR3 is 14 amino acids. CDR3 sequence reads: CASSLFQGSDTQYF. The CDR3 bases are TGTGCCAGCAGTTTGTTTCAGGGATCAGATACGCAGTATTTT.

The table lists this clone with a few counts. The chain uses TRBV9 and TRBJ2-7; 8 bases fit TRBD1. The CDR3 runs to 15 residues. CDR1 and CDR2 (germline): SGDLS, YYNGEE. The V and J ends lost 3 bases and 4 bases, in that order; junction bases with no gene match: 9. The CDR3 nucleotides read TGTGCCAGCAGCGCGGACAGGGCGGTGGTTTACGAGCAGTACTTC. It codes for CASSADRAVVYEQYF.